This passage covers 24 T cell receptor beta chains from one sample sequenced in a study of blood T cell repertoires in COVID-19 (dated by TCRdb to 2020 to 2022). Libraries were constructed by the immunoSEQ multiplex PCR assay. TCRdb stores this immuneACCESS table with in-frame sequences only. Part of the clones is absent; in the studies checked, under half of the shortfall reflects unresolved V genes, and no reason is known for the rest. Across this sample there are approximately 50,000 clones, with about four fifths seen only once. In total, the top ten clones hold 5.2% of the sample. The specimen sequenced was peripheral blood. The receptors stem from a human donor in a cohort sampled during active COVID-19.

J is TRBJ1-1 and V is TRBV7-3; 9 bases map to TRBD1. V lost 1 base to trimming and J lost 3 bases; unmatched junction nucleotides: 9. This CDR3 has 17 amino acids. Germline V CDR1 and CDR2: SGHTA, FQGTGA. Here the CDR3 DNA reads TGTGCCAGCAGCTTAAAGGGACAGGGTATGGGTGACACTGAAGCTTTCTTT. It encodes CASSLKGQGMGDTEAFF.

This chain links TRBV9 with TRBJ1-6, with TRBD1 as a possible D gene (6 bases). The V end was cut by 2 bases, the J end by 11 bases, with 14 bases between. CDR3 size: 14 residues. The germline gives CDR1 SGDLS, CDR2 YYNGEE. As DNA, the CDR3 is TGTGCCAGCAGCGTGGAACAGGGTTCGGCACCCCTCCACTTT. This sequence encodes CASSVEQGSAPLHF.

The chain links TRBV7-9 to TRBJ1-2; D unclear. The CDR3 covers 13 residues. Trimming took 3 bases from V and 5 from J, leaving 10 bases between them. Germline V gene sequence: CDR1 SEHNR, CDR2 FQNEAQ (reference sequence). The CDR3 is CASSFEDWYGYTF. CDR3 coding DNA: TGTGCCAGCAGCTTCGAGGATTGGTATGGCTACACCTTC.

The V gene is TRBV5-1, the J gene TRBJ2-3; 10 bases are shared with TRBD1. Germline values: CDR1 SGHRS, CDR2 YFSETQ. The J segment lost 0 bases and the V segment lost 4 bases, leaving 14 bases of the junction unmatched. CDR3 length: 19 amino acids. The CDR3, as DNA: TGCGCCAGCAGCGTCGTGACAGGGGGCGCATCCCCTAGCACAGATACGCAGTATTTT. This gives the protein CASSVVTGGASPSTDTQYF.

CDR3 DNA sequence: TGTGCCAGCAGTCGGACGGAGGGTTCACCCCTCCACTTT. This translates into CASSRTEGSPLHF. V usage is TRBV6-5 and J usage is TRBJ1-6; D unclear. There are 13 residues in the CDR3. Trimming removed 5 bases from V and 9 bases from J, with 11 bases in between. Germline CDR1 and CDR2: MNHEY and SVGAGI.

The J gene is TRBJ1-1, the V gene TRBV15, with no clear D. The CDR3 loop spans 13 amino acids. Trimming shortened V by 0 bases and J by 3 bases, and 5 bases separated the two germline ends. Germline V gives CDR1 LNHNV, CDR2 YYDKDF (reference sequence). CDR3 DNA: TGTGCCACCAGCAGAGAATTATACACTGAAGCTTTCTTT. It yields the protein CATSRELYTEAFF.

The chain links TRBV2 to TRBJ1-4; D is uncertain. The V end lost 4 bases, the J end lost 6 bases, and 9 bases lay between the germline ends. Germline V gives CDR1 SNHLY, CDR2 FYNNEI. This CDR3 is 13 amino acids long. CDR3 nucleotide sequence: TGTGCCAGCAGTGTGGTGGAGTATGAAAAACTGTTTTTT. The encoded protein is CASSVVEYEKLFF.

The chain is built from TRBV5-5 and TRBJ1-3, with 11 bases matching TRBD1. V shed 0 bases, J shed 8 bases, and the junction held 7 bases outside the gene matches. Germline CDR1 is SGHKS and CDR2 is YYEKEE (reference sequence). There are 16 residues in the CDR3. The CDR3 loop is CASSLEPDRGRDTIYF. CDR3 coding DNA: TGTGCCAGCAGCTTGGAACCGGACAGGGGGCGAGACACCATATATTTT. Full variable domain (missing parts from reference TRBV5-5 and TRBJ1-3): DAGVTQSPTHLIKTRGQQVTLRCSPISGHKSVSWYQQVLGQGPQFIFQYYEKEERGRGNFPDRFSARQFPNYSSELNVNALLLGDSALYLCASSLEPDRGRDTIYFGEGSWLTVV.

The V gene is TRBV3-1 (or the pseudogene TRBV3-2), the J gene TRBJ2-3; TRBD2 might be the D (6 bases). Per the germline V gene, CDR1 is LGHDT and CDR2 is YNNKEL (reference sequence). CDR3 length: 14 amino acids. Trimming took 4 bases from V and 8 from J, leaving 16 bases between them. The CDR3 nucleotides are TGTGCCAGCAGCCCTACTCTCTGGCGGGGTACGCAGTATTTT. Translation: CASSPTLWRGTQYF.

This chain joins TRBV19 and TRBJ2-4, with TRBD2 matching over 8 bases. J was trimmed by 15 bases and V by 4 bases; bases with no gene match: 8. Germline CDR1 LNHDA, CDR2 SQIVND (reference sequence). CDR3 size: 12 residues. CDR3 coding DNA: TGTGCCAGTAGTACAATAGCGGGGCCTTCGTACTTC. Translating it yields CASSTIAGPSYF.

This clone occurred many times. The chain recombines TRBV7-3 with TRBJ2-2; D call uncertain. CDR3 length: 13 residues. V was trimmed by 4 bases and J by 0 bases, leaving 3 bases between them. The germline V gene encodes CDR1 SGHTA and CDR2 FQGTGA. Here the CDR3 DNA reads TGTGCCAGCAGCTCCTCGAACACCGGGGAGCTGTTTTTT. Translated, it gives CASSSSNTGELFF.

The CDR3 coding sequence is TGTGCCAGCAGTCACACCTACGAGCAGTACTTC. Its translation is CASSHTYEQYF. The chain joins TRBV6-5 to TRBJ2-7; D ambiguous. V was clipped by 5 bases and J by 2 bases, with 4 bases between them. The CDR3 runs to 11 residues. The germline gives CDR1 MNHEY, CDR2 SVGAGI.

This chain joins TRBV9 and TRBJ2-5; perhaps TRBD1 as D (6 bases). The CDR3 has 15 residues. Germline V gives CDR1 SGDLS, CDR2 YYNGEE. Trimming took 2 bases from V and 0 from J, leaving 11 bases between them. The CDR3 loop is CASSVTGRHQETQYF. The CDR3 nucleotides are TGTGCCAGCAGCGTTACAGGGAGACACCAAGAGACCCAGTACTTC.

The CDR3 region has the DNA TGTGCCAGCAGCTTCACTCGGGCGGGTGGTAATGAGCAGTTCTTC. Its translation is CASSFTRAGGNEQFF. The chain recombines TRBV7-9 with TRBJ2-1, with D tentatively TRBD2 (5 bases). Germline lookup yields CDR1 SEHNR and CDR2 FQNEAQ (reference sequence). V was shortened by 3 bases and J by 7 bases, with 16 bases between the two germline ends. The CDR3 sequence is 15 residues long. Complete variable domain (other parts from reference TRBV7-9 and TRBJ2-1): DTGVSQNPRHKITKRGQNVTFRCDPISEHNRLYWYRQTLGQGPEFLTYFQNEAQLEKSRLLSDRFSAERPKGSFSTLEIQRTEQGDSAMYLCASSFTRAGGNEQFFGPGTRLTVL.

The gene calls are TRBV10-3 and TRBJ2-4; TRBD2 might be the D (5 bases). The CDR3 runs 11 residues. V gave up 6 bases and J gave up 10 bases, with 10 bases separating them. CDR1 and CDR2 (germline): ENHRY, SYGVKD. The CDR3 DNA reads TGTGCCATCAGCGAGGGAGATATTCAGTACTTC. It yields the protein CAISEGDIQYF.

The rearrangement links TRBV14 to TRBJ2-1, with TRBD2 matching over 8 bases. Germline CDR1 is SGHDN and CDR2 is FVKESK. CDR3 length: 12 amino acids. Trimming cost V 1 base and J 14 bases; bases outside gene matches: 4. The CDR3 nucleotides read TGTGCCAGCAGCCAAGGAACGGGGGGGAAGTTCTTC. Its translation is CASSQGTGGKFF.

V is TRBV11-3 and J is TRBJ2-7; D is undetermined. This CDR3 has 12 amino acids. The V end lost 9 bases, the J end lost 5 bases, and 14 bases lay between the germline ends. The germline CDR1 and CDR2 sequences are SGHNT and YENEEA. The CDR3 DNA sequence: TGTGCCAGGCTTAGCCTACGGGACGAGCAGTACTTC. It codes for CARLSLRDEQYF.

The rearrangement uses TRBV30 and TRBJ1-2; the match to TRBD1 covers 7 bases. The V and J ends lost 4 bases and 5 bases, in that order; junction bases with no gene match: 7. The CDR3 totals 13 residues. Germline CDR1 and CDR2: GTSNPN and SVGIG (reference sequence). Here the CDR3 DNA reads TGTGCCTGGAACAGGGGAGGCGGGTATGGCTACACCTTC. It encodes CAWNRGGGYGYTF.

This clone was counted once. The genes are TRBV6-5 and TRBJ1-2; 8 positions agree with TRBD1. Germline CDR1 and CDR2: MNHEY and SVGAGI. The CDR3 spans 15 residues. Losses at the gene ends were 10 bases for V and 3 bases for J; bases not matched to a gene: 13. The CDR3 loop is CATRGGTGDHYGYTF. The CDR3, as DNA: TGTGCCACCAGAGGCGGGACAGGCGACCACTATGGCTACACCTTC.

This chain connects TRBV7-2 to TRBJ2-7; D uncertain. The CDR3 is 14 amino acids. Looked up from germline, CDR1 is SGHTA and CDR2 is FQGNSA. Trimming left V 3 bases short and J 6 bases short, with 15 bases between. The chain's CDR3 is CASSFDTVRVEQYF. CDR3 in DNA: TGTGCCAGCAGCTTTGACACGGTGAGAGTCGAGCAGTACTTC. The full variable domain, with the rest looked up from reference TRBV7-2 and TRBJ2-7, is GAGVSQSPSNKVTEKGKDVELRCDPISGHTALYWYRQSLGQGLEFLIYFQGNSAPDKSGLPSDRFSAERTGGSVSTLTIQRTQQEDSAVYLCASSFDTVRVEQYFGPGTRLTVT.

This clone was observed a few times. This rearrangement joins TRBV12-5 to TRBJ2-2; 8 bases are a match to TRBD2. Germline V gene data show CDR1 as LGHNT and CDR2 as FRNRAP. CDR3 length: 12 amino acids. V lost 9 bases and J lost 7; bases outside the gene matches: 4. The DNA of the CDR3 is TGTGCTAGCAGTCGGGAGGGCGGGGAGCTGTTTTTT. This sequence encodes CASSREGGELFF.

The chain employs TRBV23-1 and TRBJ1-5; possibly TRBD1 for D (6 bases). TRBV23-1 is filed as an ORF, its function uncertain. This CDR3 is built from 16 residues. V lost 2 bases and J lost 7, with 18 bases in between. Here the CDR3 DNA reads TGCGCCAGCAGTCAAACACAGCAGGGGTCGGGACAGCCCCAGCATTTT. Its translation is CASSQTQQGSGQPQHF.

The chain carries TRBV24-1 and TRBJ1-2; D perhaps matches TRBD1 (6 bases). The CDR3 loop spans 14 amino acids. CDR1 is KGHDR and CDR2 is SFDVKD in the germline V gene. The V end was cut by 4 bases, the J end by 6 bases, with 14 bases between. The CDR3 reads CATSDQTGSNGYTF. CDR3 DNA: TGTGCCACCAGTGACCAAACAGGGTCCAATGGCTACACCTTC.

The chain carries TRBV6-5 and TRBJ1-2, with TRBD1 identical over 7 bases. The CDR3 has 14 residues. The ends lost 1 base at V and 8 bases at J; junction bases unmatched: 7. CDR1 is MNHEY, CDR2 SVGAGI, per germline. Here the CDR3 DNA reads TGTGCCAGCAGTTACTTTTATGGACAGGCGGGCTACACCTTC. Protein: CASSYFYGQAGYTF.